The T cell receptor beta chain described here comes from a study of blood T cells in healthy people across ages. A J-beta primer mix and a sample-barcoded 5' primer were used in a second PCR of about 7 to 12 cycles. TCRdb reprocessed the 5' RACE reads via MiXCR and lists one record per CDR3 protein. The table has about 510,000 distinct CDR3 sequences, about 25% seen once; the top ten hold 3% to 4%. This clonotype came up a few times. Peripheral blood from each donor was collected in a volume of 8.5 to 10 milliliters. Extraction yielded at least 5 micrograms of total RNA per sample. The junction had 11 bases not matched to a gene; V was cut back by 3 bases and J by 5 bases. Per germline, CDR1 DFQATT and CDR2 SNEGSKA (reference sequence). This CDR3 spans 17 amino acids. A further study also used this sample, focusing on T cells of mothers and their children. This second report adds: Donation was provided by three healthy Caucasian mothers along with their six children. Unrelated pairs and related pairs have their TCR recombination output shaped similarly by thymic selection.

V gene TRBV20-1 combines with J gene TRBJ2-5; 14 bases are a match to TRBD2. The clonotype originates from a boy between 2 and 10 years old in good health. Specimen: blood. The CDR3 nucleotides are TGCAGTGCTAGTTGGGCCGGACTAGCGGGAGGTGGGGAGACCCAGTACTTC. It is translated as CSASWAGLAGGGETQYF.